The 12 T cell receptor beta chains presented below share a single source sample, sequenced in a study of a mutant IDH1 vaccine in newly diagnosed glioma. Assay used: immunoSEQ multiplex PCR; TCRdb lists only in-frame clones, some missing. The table has about 26,000 clones, roughly 85% seen once. Time point here: week 35, safety follow-up. Topical imiquimod was applied with each vaccine dose, which held 300 ug of mutant IDH1 20-mer peptide. Their antigens are not known. This specimen consisted of PBMCs, obtained from a glioma patient whose treatment included an IDH1 peptide vaccine. The receptor set was obtained from a man under 40 with glioma.

The rearrangement uses TRBV14 and TRBJ2-6; D is unclear. The CDR3 is 15 amino acids. The germline V gene encodes CDR1 SGHDN and CDR2 FVKESK. Deletions cut 11 bases from V and 1 base from J, with 15 bases between. The CDR3 nucleotides are TGTGCCTCGCGAGGACGGCCATCTGGGGCCAACGTCCTGACTTTC. It is translated as CASRGRPSGANVLTF. Using reference TRBV14 and TRBJ2-6 for the parts outside the CDR3, the full variable domain is EAGVTQFPSHSVIEKGQTVTLRCDPISGHDNLYWYRRVMGKEIKFLLHFVKESKQDESGMPNNRFLAERTGGTYSTLKVQPAELEDSGVYFCASRGRPSGANVLTFGAGSRLTVL.

The CDR3, as DNA: TGTGCCAGTAGTGAGAGGGGGGTGGCCAAAAACATTCAGTACTTC. The encoded protein is CASSERGVAKNIQYF. V gene TRBV19 combines with J gene TRBJ2-4, with D perhaps being TRBD1 or TRBD2 (6 bases each). The germline V and J ends were trimmed by 5 bases and 1 base, with 12 bases remaining between them. The CDR3 is 15 residues long. The germline V gene encodes CDR1 LNHDA and CDR2 SQIVND (reference sequence). Full variable domain (missing parts from reference TRBV19 and TRBJ2-4): DGGITQSPKYLFRKEGQNVTLSCEQNLNHDAMYWYRQDPGQGLRLIYYSQIVNDFQKGDIAEGYSVSREKKESFPLTVTSAQKNPTAFYLCASSERGVAKNIQYFGAGTRLSVL.

This chain joins TRBV30 and TRBJ2-2; TRBD2 matches 14 bases. In germline, CDR1 is GTSNPN, CDR2 SVGIG (reference sequence). The CDR3 is 15 residues long. V lost 3 bases, J lost 6 bases, and 3 bases stayed unmatched. The CDR3 DNA reads as TGTGCCTGGAGCCCGGGACTAGCGGGAGCCGGGGAGCTGTTTTTT. This sequence encodes CAWSPGLAGAGELFF.

There are a few counts of this clone. The rearrangement links TRBV6-6 to TRBJ1-6; a weak D match, TRBD1 (5 bases). The germline V and J ends were trimmed by 5 bases and 0 bases, with 5 bases remaining between them. The CDR3 totals 14 residues. Germline-derived CDR1 and CDR2 are MNHNY and SVGAGI (reference sequence). DNA of the CDR3: TGTGCCAGCAGTGACAGCTCCTATAATTCACCCCTCCACTTT. Its translation is CASSDSSYNSPLHF.

The chain recombines TRBV6-5 with TRBJ2-7, with a weak D call TRBD2 (5 bases). Looked up from germline, CDR1 is MNHEY and CDR2 is SVGAGI. Trimming stripped 1 base from V and 4 bases from J, with 11 bases between. This CDR3 is built from 14 residues. CDR3 amino acids: CASSYYEGSYEQYF. DNA for the CDR3: TGTGCCAGCAGTTACTACGAAGGGAGTTACGAGCAGTACTTC.

The CDR3 is CASSLQGQGTNEKLFF. The CDR3 bases are TGCGCCAGCAGCTTGCAAGGACAGGGAACTAATGAAAAACTGTTTTTT. V usage is TRBV5-1 and J usage is TRBJ1-4; 8 bases align to TRBD1. Germline V CDR1 and CDR2: SGHRS, YFSETQ. With V trimmed by 1 base and J by 1 base, 3 bases remained unmatched. This CDR3 comprises 16 residues. Together with reference TRBV5-1 and TRBJ1-4, the CDR3 gives the full variable domain: KAGVTQTPRYLIKTRGQQVTLSCSPISGHRSVSWYQQTPGQGLQFLFEYFSETQRNKGNFPGRFSGRQFSNSRSEMNVSTLELGDSALYLCASSLQGQGTNEKLFFGSGTQLSVL.

The CDR3: CASSLGLQGGEQYF. The CDR3 DNA follows: TGTGCCAGCAGCTTAGGATTGCAGGGAGGCGAGCAGTACTTC. The chain employs TRBV7-2 and TRBJ2-7, with D tentatively TRBD2 (6 bases). The V end was cut by 1 base, the J end by 6 bases, with 13 bases between. CDR3 size: 14 residues. CDR1 is SGHTA and CDR2 is FQGNSA in the germline V gene.

The chain employs TRBV2 and TRBJ1-2, with a possible D match to TRBD1 (5 bases). The germline V gene has CDR1 SNHLY and CDR2 FYNNEI. The CDR3 has 15 amino acids. Trimming left V 6 bases short and J 4 bases short, with 18 bases between. The CDR3 sequence is CASSPGTAIFYGYTF. In DNA, the CDR3 is TGTGCCAGCAGCCCAGGGACTGCGATTTTCTATGGCTACACCTTC.

V and J are TRBV6-6 and TRBJ2-2, with D tentatively TRBD1 or TRBD2 (5 bases each). Germline lookup yields CDR1 MNHNY and CDR2 SVGAGI (reference sequence). This CDR3 has 15 residues. Trimming left V 2 bases short and J 0 bases short, with 7 bases between. CDR3: CASSYRDPNTGELFF. In DNA, the CDR3 is TGTGCCAGCAGTTACAGGGACCCGAACACCGGGGAGCTGTTTTTT.

V is TRBV30 and J is TRBJ1-6; the D gene is possibly TRBD1 (5 bases). V was shortened by 0 bases and J by 7 bases, with 16 bases between the two germline ends. This CDR3 contains 16 residues. CDR1 is GTSNPN, CDR2 SVGIG, per germline (reference sequence). This chain's CDR3 is CAWSVRAGRKNSPLHF. Written as DNA, the CDR3 is TGTGCCTGGAGTGTACGGGCAGGGAGGAAGAATTCACCCCTCCACTTT.

The CDR3 here is CASKPGLNYGYTF. CDR3 nucleotides: TGTGCCAGTAAGCCGGGACTGAACTATGGCTACACCTTC. The chain links TRBV19 to TRBJ1-2, with D perhaps matching TRBD1 (5 bases). The V gene's germline CDR1 is LNHDA and CDR2 SQIVND (reference sequence). The CDR3 is 13 residues long. Trimming took off 7 bases at V and 2 bases at J, with 11 bases between the two ends.

The V call is TRBV7-2, the J call TRBJ1-5; no reliable D call. V was trimmed by 5 bases and J by 7 bases, leaving 15 bases between them. CDR1 and CDR2 (germline): SGHTA, FQGNSA. The CDR3 runs to 14 residues. This CDR3 reads CASSQRSGGQPQHF. CDR3 coding DNA: TGTGCCAGCAGCCAACGATCTGGCGGGCAGCCCCAGCATTTT.